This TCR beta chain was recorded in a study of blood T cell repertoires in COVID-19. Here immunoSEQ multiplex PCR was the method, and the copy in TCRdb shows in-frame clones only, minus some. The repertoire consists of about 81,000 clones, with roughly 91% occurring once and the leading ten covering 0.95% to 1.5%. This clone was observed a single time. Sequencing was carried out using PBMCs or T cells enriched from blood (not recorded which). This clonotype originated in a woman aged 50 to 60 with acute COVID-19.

In DNA, the CDR3 is TGTGCCAGCGGCTCGTCGGGCCGCAGGGATGAAAAACTGTTTTTT. Protein product: CASGSSGRRDEKLFF. V gene TRBV7-9 combines with J gene TRBJ1-4; possible D gene TRBD1, 5 bases. V dropped 8 bases and J dropped 6 bases, with 19 bases sitting between them. The CDR3 spans 15 residues. Germline V gene data show CDR1 as SEHNR and CDR2 as FQNEAQ (reference sequence).